The 32 T cell receptor beta chains presented below share a single source sample, sequenced in a study of naive and memory T cell subsets. Ligated cDNA underwent four rounds of PCR with nested alpha and beta constant region primers and SP2. MiXCR, run by TCRdb on the 5' RACE reads, gives a single entry per CDR3 protein. The sample holds 30,000 to 40,000 distinct CDR3 sequences, 16% seen once. An oligonucleotide containing a UMI was ligated to the 3' end of TCR cDNA. These receptors were collected from a female donor in good health.

In this sample, this clonotype turned up many times. The V call is TRBV5-1, the J call TRBJ2-1, with D unresolved. There are 12 residues in the CDR3. The ends were cut back, 4 bases at V and 8 bases at J, with 10 bases in the middle. Germline V lookup: CDR1 SGHRS, CDR2 YFSETQ. CDR3 sequence reads: CASSPTLDEQFF. CDR3 sequence (DNA): TGCGCCAGCAGCCCCACCTTGGATGAGCAGTTCTTC.

The V call is TRBV6-6, the J call TRBJ2-7; the D call may be TRBD1 or TRBD2 (6 bases each). Germline V CDR1 and CDR2: MNHNY, SVGAGI (reference sequence). The V gene lost 0 bases and the J gene lost 2 bases, with 11 bases spanning the gap. This CDR3 spans 15 amino acids. CDR3 residues: CASSYSGGAPYEQYF. CDR3 DNA sequence: TGTGCCAGCAGTTACTCCGGGGGCGCCCCCTACGAGCAGTACTTC.

In nucleotides, the CDR3 is TGCAGTGCTAGAGAACGATCTGGAGGGCGGATTGGCTACACCTTC. It specifies CSARERSGGRIGYTF. This chain joins TRBV20-1 and TRBJ1-2, with D unresolved. Germline loops: CDR1 DFQATT, CDR2 SNEGSKA (reference sequence). The V and J ends lost 0 bases and 7 bases respectively, with 18 bases between them. CDR3 length equals 15 residues.

The chain has TRBV12-3 or TRBV12-4 and TRBJ1-1; possibly TRBD1 for D (5 bases). The CDR3 spans 13 residues. The germline V and J ends were trimmed by 3 bases and 1 base, with 6 bases remaining between them. CDR3 in amino acids: CASSLGGNTEAFF. The CDR3 DNA sequence: TGTGCCAGCAGTTTGGGGGGGAACACTGAAGCTTTCTTT.

This clonotype was seen ten or more times. The chain combines TRBV6-1 with TRBJ2-5; a possible D gene is TRBD2 (5 bases). Germline V gene lookup returns CDR1 MNHNS and CDR2 SASEGT. This CDR3 has 13 amino acids. The V end was cut by 8 bases, the J end by 5 bases, with 15 bases between. Written as DNA, the CDR3 is TGTGCCAGCGGGAGAGGACGGAGGGAGACCCAGTACTTC. Its translation is CASGRGRRETQYF.

This clonotype was counted many times. The chain joins TRBV12-3 or TRBV12-4 to TRBJ1-1; possibly TRBD1 for D (6 bases). Trimming removed 4 bases at V and 4 bases at J, with 19 bases between. This CDR3 contains 16 residues. The CDR3: CASSSSQAYRATEAFF. In nucleotides, the CDR3 is TGTGCCAGCAGTTCGTCCCAGGCATACAGGGCCACTGAAGCTTTCTTT.

The sample holds many counts of this clonotype. The rearrangement links TRBV29-1 to TRBJ2-1; D is perhaps TRBD1 (5 bases). The V gene lost 6 bases and the J gene lost 4 bases, with 19 bases spanning the gap. Germline lookup yields CDR1 SQVTM and CDR2 ANQGSEA. The CDR3 runs 15 residues. This CDR3 reads CSVGLHPTEYNEQFF. CDR3 nucleotides: TGCAGCGTCGGTCTTCATCCGACAGAATACAATGAGCAGTTCTTC.

This clonotype was recorded many times. This chain links TRBV12-3 or TRBV12-4 with TRBJ1-2; D not certain. There are 15 residues in the CDR3. Deletions cut 1 base from V and 0 bases from J, with 9 bases between. CDR3 nucleotide sequence: TGTGCCAGCAGTTTAGGGAGCCCGACTAACTATGGCTACACCTTC. It yields the protein CASSLGSPTNYGYTF.

This clonotype was counted many times. The J gene is TRBJ2-7, the V gene TRBV12-3 or TRBV12-4; D possibly matches TRBD1 or TRBD2 (7 bases each). CDR3 length: 14 amino acids. The germline V and J ends were trimmed by 6 bases and 4 bases, with 16 bases remaining between them. The CDR3 protein is CASSPGGGRYEQYF. The CDR3 DNA follows: TGTGCCAGCAGCCCAGGGGGGGGGCGGTACGAGCAGTACTTC.

J is TRBJ2-1 and V is TRBV13, with D perhaps TRBD1 or TRBD2 (5 bases each). The CDR3 extends over 18 amino acids. Per germline, CDR1 PRHDT and CDR2 FYEKMQ (reference sequence). V was cut by 1 base and J by 9 bases, with 25 bases left in between. For the CDR3, the DNA is TGTGCCAGCAGCTTAGATCGGGGTAGCGCCCACATGAGGGGTGAGCAGTTCTTC. This encodes CASSLDRGSAHMRGEQFF.

The chain couples TRBV25-1 to TRBJ2-3; D is possibly TRBD1 (5 bases). Trimming removed 2 bases at V and 0 bases at J, with 12 bases between. Germline V CDR1 and CDR2: MGHDK, SYGVNS. The CDR3 consists of 16 residues. The CDR3 nucleotides read TGTGCCAGCAGTGAACCGAAGACAGCTAGCACAGATACGCAGTATTTT. This translates into CASSEPKTASTDTQYF.

Ten or more counts support this clonotype. The chain uses TRBV7-2 and TRBJ2-7; maybe TRBD1 (6 bases). The CDR3 covers 14 residues. Trimming removed 1 base from V and 5 bases from J, with 12 bases in between. The V gene's germline CDR1 is SGHTA and CDR2 FQGNSA. The CDR3 DNA follows: TGTGCCAGCAGCTTAGTTGGCAGGGGCGACGAGCAGTACTTC. Protein sequence: CASSLVGRGDEQYF.

This clonotype was found a few times. The genes are TRBV12-3 or TRBV12-4 and TRBJ2-1; weak D call: TRBD1 (7 bases). This CDR3 region has 14 residues. V lost 5 bases and J 13 bases, leaving 21 bases between the germline ends. CDR3 protein: CASSPVGRGVFQFF. The CDR3 nucleotides are TGTGCCAGCAGTCCGGTGGGCAGGGGGGTTTTTCAGTTCTTC.

This clonotype was observed at least ten times. V usage is TRBV20-1 and J usage is TRBJ2-5, with 10 bases identical to TRBD2. The J segment lost 0 bases and the V segment lost 6 bases, leaving 7 bases of the junction unmatched. This CDR3 is 15 amino acids long. Germline assignment: CDR1 DFQATT and CDR2 SNEGSKA (reference sequence). CDR3: CSAGLAVGYQETQYF. CDR3 in DNA: TGCAGTGCCGGACTAGCGGTGGGGTACCAAGAGACCCAGTACTTC.

This clonotype was seen a few times. The V and J genes are TRBV7-3 and TRBJ1-4; a possible D gene is TRBD1 (6 bases). V dropped 5 bases and J dropped 6 bases, with 16 bases sitting between them. The germline gives CDR1 SGHTA, CDR2 FQGTGA. CDR3 length equals 15 residues. CDR3: CASSPTGLGDEKLFF. DNA for the CDR3: TGTGCCAGCAGCCCAACAGGGTTAGGGGATGAAAAACTGTTTTTT.

This clonotype has at least ten counts. The chain combines TRBV29-1 with TRBJ2-5, with TRBD2 identical over 7 bases. CDR3 length: 13 residues. From germline, CDR1 is SQVTM and CDR2 ANQGSEA. Losses at the gene ends were 7 bases for V and 5 bases for J; bases not matched to a gene: 10. CDR3 region: CSASTSSGETQYF. The CDR3 DNA follows: TGCAGCGCCTCGACTAGCTCGGGGGAGACCCAGTACTTC.

This clonotype was counted at least ten times. The chain recombines TRBV6-7 with TRBJ2-1, with a possible D match to TRBD2 (6 bases). TRBV6-7 is identified as an open reading frame with a role that is uncertain. V dropped 8 bases and J dropped 12 bases, with 14 bases sitting between them. This CDR3 comprises 11 residues. This chain's CDR3 is CASLPWRGQFF. The CDR3 DNA reads as TGTGCCAGCCTTCCATGGAGGGGGCAGTTCTTC.

This clonotype was found a few times. V gene TRBV20-1 combines with J gene TRBJ2-7; D is uncertain. Germline CDR1 reads DFQATT; CDR2 reads SNEGSKA (reference sequence). V was cut by 0 bases and J by 6 bases, with 15 bases left in between. The length of the CDR3 is 14 residues. The CDR3 loop reads CSARDPPPFVEQYF. As DNA, the CDR3 is TGCAGTGCTAGAGACCCCCCCCCCTTTGTCGAGCAGTACTTC.

In this sample, this clonotype turned up a few times. The genes are TRBV4-2 and TRBJ2-5; D possibly uses TRBD1 or TRBD2 (5 bases each). The CDR3 spans 16 residues. Germline loops: CDR1 LGHNA, CDR2 YNFKEQ. V was pared by 0 bases and J by 1 base, with 12 bases between. The CDR3 DNA reads TGTGCCAGCAGCCAAGATTCTCCGGGGACCCAAGAGACCCAGTACTTC. It codes for CASSQDSPGTQETQYF.

The chain combines TRBV20-1 with TRBJ2-3; 8 positions agree with TRBD2. This CDR3 is built from 14 residues. Germline assignment: CDR1 DFQATT and CDR2 SNEGSKA (reference sequence). CDR3 amino acids: CSVEGTSVTDTQYF. For the CDR3, the DNA is TGCAGCGTGGAGGGGACTAGTGTTACGGATACGCAGTATTTT.

This clonotype appeared many times. V and J are TRBV20-1 and TRBJ2-3; the D is unclear. Germline CDR1 reads DFQATT; CDR2 reads SNEGSKA (reference sequence). The CDR3 loop spans 13 amino acids. Trimming took 3 bases from V and 2 from J, leaving 9 bases between them. CDR3 protein: CSARSEYTDTQYF. The CDR3 bases are TGCAGTGCTAGGTCTGAGTACACAGATACGCAGTATTTT.

The chain has TRBV20-1 and TRBJ1-1; possible D gene TRBD1, 5 bases. CDR3 size: 15 residues. Trimming left V 5 bases short and J 2 bases short, with 18 bases between. Germline values: CDR1 DFQATT, CDR2 SNEGSKA (reference sequence). The CDR3 nucleotides are TGCAGTGCTGTTTCAGGGAAGGGGATTAACACTGAAGCTTTCTTT. It specifies CSAVSGKGINTEAFF.

The V call is TRBV20-1, the J call TRBJ2-3; TRBD2 might be the D (5 bases). Trimming took 6 bases from V and 2 from J, leaving 15 bases between them. The germline V gene has CDR1 DFQATT and CDR2 SNEGSKA (reference sequence). This CDR3 is 14 amino acids long. CDR3 in amino acids: CSADRPGITDTQYF. Here the CDR3 DNA reads TGCAGTGCCGACCGTCCGGGGATCACAGATACGCAGTATTTT.

In its sample, this clonotype is medium-sized. V and J are TRBV29-1 and TRBJ1-1; no firm D call. Germline loops: CDR1 SQVTM, CDR2 ANQGSEA. CDR3 size: 10 residues. The germline V and J ends were trimmed by 6 bases and 7 bases, with 9 bases remaining between them. The CDR3 region has the DNA TGCAGCGTCGGTTGGGGTGAAGCTTTCTTT. Its protein product is CSVGWGEAFF. The full variable domain, in which reference TRBV29-1 and TRBJ1-1 provide the parts outside the CDR3, is SAVISQKPSRDICQRGTSLTIQCQVDSQVTMMFWYRQQPGQSLTLIATANQGSEATYESGFVIDKFPISRPNLTFSTLTVSNMSPEDSSIYLCSVGWGEAFFGQGTRLTVV.

This clonotype came up a few times. This chain joins TRBV6-4 and TRBJ1-5; D perhaps matches TRBD1 (5 bases). The V and J ends lost 2 bases and 6 bases respectively, with 14 bases between them. The germline V gene has CDR1 MRHNA and CDR2 SNTAGT. CDR3 length: 15 residues. CDR3 sequence (DNA): TGTGCCAGCAGTGACACGGCAGGGATGGGTCAGCCCCAGCATTTT. It yields the protein CASSDTAGMGQPQHF.

This clonotype was counted once. This could be a read error, since a much larger clone is one nucleotide away. The rearrangement uses TRBV5-6 and TRBJ1-1; a possible D gene is TRBD1 (6 bases). Germline V gives CDR1 SGHDT, CDR2 YYEEEE. CDR3 size: 15 residues. V lost 4 bases to trimming and J lost 1 base, with 14 bases between them. The CDR3: CASSAWTDRNTEAFF. The DNA of the CDR3 is TGTGCCAGCAGCGCTTGGACAGACAGGAACACTGAAGCTTTCTTT.

This clonotype was seen many times. The chain joins TRBV29-1 to TRBJ1-2; D perhaps matches TRBD1 (5 bases). Trimming stripped 2 bases from V and 4 bases from J, with 26 bases between. This CDR3 comprises 18 residues. CDR1 and CDR2 from the germline V gene are SQVTM and ANQGSEA. The CDR3 bases are TGCAGCGTTGAATCCCGGCCAGCCGGGGACGCCATCGGCTATGGCTACACCTTC. This translates into CSVESRPAGDAIGYGYTF.

This clonotype was recorded a few times. The rearrangement uses TRBV12-3 or TRBV12-4 and TRBJ1-3; no reliable D call. The CDR3 runs to 12 residues. V lost 3 bases and J 7 bases, leaving 7 bases between the germline ends. The CDR3 is CASSFGRNTIYF. The CDR3, as DNA: TGTGCCAGCAGTTTTGGCCGGAACACCATATATTTT.

A few counts support this clonotype. The junction departs from the called germline gene at one end, perhaps through a read error. The V and J genes are TRBV7-3 and TRBJ1-4; weak D call: TRBD1 (6 bases). From germline, CDR1 is SGHTA and CDR2 FQGTGA. This CDR3 is built from 15 residues. The chain's CDR3 is CASSLRGHHNGKLFF. CDR3 sequence (DNA): TGTGCCAGCAGCTTAAGGGGACACCATAATGGAAAACTGTTTTTT.

This clonotype was seen more than once but under ten times. The chain has TRBV5-1 and TRBJ1-1; D remains unclear. Germline CDR1 SGHRS, CDR2 YFSETQ. V shed 0 bases and J shed 2 bases, with 8 bases lying between them. The length of the CDR3 is 14 residues. This CDR3 reads CASSLEVGNTEAFF. Written as DNA, the CDR3 is TGCGCCAGCAGCTTGGAAGTTGGCAACACTGAAGCTTTCTTT.

This chain joins TRBV20-1 and TRBJ1-4; TRBD1 matches 8 bases. The V gene end was trimmed by 2 bases and the J gene end by 7 bases; junction bases not matched to a gene: 9. Germline CDR1 is DFQATT and CDR2 is SNEGSKA (reference sequence). The CDR3 totals 15 residues. As DNA, the CDR3 is TGCAGTGCTAGACACCAGGGGGCGGTTAGTGAAAAACTGTTTTTT. Translating gives CSARHQGAVSEKLFF.

At least ten counts were recorded for this clonotype. The V gene is TRBV29-1, the J gene TRBJ2-7, with TRBD2 matching 15 bases. V gave up 4 bases and J gave up 2 bases; unmatched junction bases: 18. The germline V gene encodes CDR1 SQVTM and CDR2 ANQGSEA. This CDR3 comprises 20 residues. CDR3 in amino acids: CSVGELSGTSGGNPAYEQYF. CDR3 nucleotides: TGCAGCGTTGGTGAGCTTTCCGGGACTAGCGGGGGGAACCCAGCCTACGAGCAGTACTTC.